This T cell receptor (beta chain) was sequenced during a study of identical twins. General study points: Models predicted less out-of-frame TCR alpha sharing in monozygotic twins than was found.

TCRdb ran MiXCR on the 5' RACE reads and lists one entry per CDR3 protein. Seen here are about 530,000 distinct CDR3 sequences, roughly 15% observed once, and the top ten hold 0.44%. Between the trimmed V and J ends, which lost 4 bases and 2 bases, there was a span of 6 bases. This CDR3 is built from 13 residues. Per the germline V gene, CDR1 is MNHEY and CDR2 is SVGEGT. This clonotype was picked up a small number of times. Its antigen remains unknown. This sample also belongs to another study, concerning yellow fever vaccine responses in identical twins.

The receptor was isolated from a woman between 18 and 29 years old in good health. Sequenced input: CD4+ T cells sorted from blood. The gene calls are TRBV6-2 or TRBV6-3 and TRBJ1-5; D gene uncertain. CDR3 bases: TGTGCCAGCAGTTGGCAGGGCAATCAGCCCCAGCATTTT. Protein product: CASSWQGNQPQHF.